In its sample, the clone carrying this T cell receptor beta chain was seen a few times. Its antigen remains unidentified. This specimen belongs to a study of T-cell reconstitution after alpha-beta-depleted transplantation in children. As it was prepared, the TCRbeta library received unique molecular identifiers. Via MiXCR, TCRdb re-called the PCR reads, giving one row per CDR3 protein. Altogether a few hundred thousand distinct CDR3 sequences are present, 16% being singletons, with the ten largest covering roughly 29%. Overall study findings and caveats: Counts and diversity of T cells one year after transplant came mostly from newly produced T cells. By about two months after transplant, alpha-beta T cells reportedly arose from several hundred graft clones that had expanded. After transplant, high TCRbeta diversity at day 60 in some patients arose from surviving recipient T cells and thymic progenitors.

This CDR3 is 14 amino acids long. Germline CDR1 reads SGHDT; CDR2 reads YYEEEE. V shed 0 bases and J 5 bases; nucleotides not matched to a gene: 3. The chain links TRBV5-6 to TRBJ2-3; 7 positions agree with TRBD1. The sequencing used PBMCs, mostly from graft donor cells, collected 360 days after TCRalphabeta/CD19-depleted stem cell transplant. This TCR was sampled from a boy younger than two who had a stem cell transplant for Wiskott-Aldrich syndrome, so the T cells may come from the graft donor. The chain's CDR3 is CASSLEGARDTQYF. The CDR3 nucleotides read TGTGCCAGCAGCTTGGAGGGGGCGAGAGATACGCAGTATTTT.